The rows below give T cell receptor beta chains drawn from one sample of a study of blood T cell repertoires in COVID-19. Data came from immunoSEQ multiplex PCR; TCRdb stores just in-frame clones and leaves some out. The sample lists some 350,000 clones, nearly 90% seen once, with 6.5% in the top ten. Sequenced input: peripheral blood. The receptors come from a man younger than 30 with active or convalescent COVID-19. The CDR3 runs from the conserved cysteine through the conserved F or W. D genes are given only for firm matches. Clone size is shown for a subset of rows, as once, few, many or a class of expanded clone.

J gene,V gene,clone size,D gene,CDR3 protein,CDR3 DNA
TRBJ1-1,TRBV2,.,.,CASSGRERTEAFF,TGTGCCAGCAGTGGGAGGGAGCGTACTGAAGCTTTCTTT
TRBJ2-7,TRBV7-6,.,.,CASSLGPSAEYEQYF,TGTGCCAGCAGCTTAGGGCCTAGCGCCGAATACGAGCAGTACTTC
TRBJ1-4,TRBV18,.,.,CASSLRRGEGEKLFF,TGTGCCAGCTCGCTCCGTCGGGGAGAAGGTGAAAAACTGTTTTTT
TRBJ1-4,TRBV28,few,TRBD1,CASIQQGAGEKLFF,TGTGCCAGCATTCAACAGGGGGCTGGGGAAAAACTGTTTTTT
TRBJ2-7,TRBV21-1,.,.,CASSNWRSGRYQNTRKNQYF,TGTGCCAGCAGCAATTGGAGGTCGGGGAGGTACCAAAACACAAGAAAAAACCAGTACTTC
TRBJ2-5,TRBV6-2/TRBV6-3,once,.,CASSRNEHRGTQYF,TGTGCCAGCAGCAGAAACGAACACCGCGGGACCCAGTACTTC
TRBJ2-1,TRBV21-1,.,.,CASTPRPIPARYNEQFF,TGTGCCAGCACCCCGAGACCGATACCAGCTAGATACAATGAGCAGTTCTTC
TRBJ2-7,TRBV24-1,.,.,CATSVSPFYEQYF,TGTGCCACCAGTGTTTCCCCGTTCTACGAGCAGTACTTC
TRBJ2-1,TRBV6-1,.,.,CASSELRDRTYNEQFF,TGTGCCAGCAGTGAATTACGAGACAGGACCTACAATGAGCAGTTCTTC
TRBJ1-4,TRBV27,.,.,CASNFFPATNEKLFF,TGTGCCAGCAATTTTTTTCCTGCAACTAATGAAAAACTGTTTTTT
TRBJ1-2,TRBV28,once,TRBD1,CASRSGTGHYGYTF,TGTGCCAGCAGATCCGGGACAGGGCACTATGGCTACACCTTC
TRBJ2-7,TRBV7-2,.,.,CASSLEGLVHQF,TGTGCCAGCAGCTTAGAGGGGTTGGTACATCAGTTC
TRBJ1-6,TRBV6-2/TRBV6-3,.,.,CASSQTGLRNSPLHF,TGTGCCAGCAGTCAAACAGGGCTGCGGAATTCACCCCTCCACTTT
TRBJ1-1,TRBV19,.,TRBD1,CASSIRDSEAFF,TGTGCCAGTAGTATAAGGGACAGTGAAGCTTTCTTT
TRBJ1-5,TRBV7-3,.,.,CASSLRGGADQPQHF,TGTGCCAGCAGCTTAAGGGGGGGCGCGGATCAGCCCCAGCATTTT
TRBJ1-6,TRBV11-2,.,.,CASSPFSLRQNNSPLHF,TGTGCCAGCAGCCCCTTTTCCCTCAGACAGAATAATTCACCCCTCCACTTT
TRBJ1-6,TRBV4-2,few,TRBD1,CASSQDGVQGRYNSPLHF,TGTGCCAGCAGCCAAGATGGCGTACAGGGGAGATATAATTCACCCCTCCACTTT
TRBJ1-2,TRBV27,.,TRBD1,CASSATGQDGYTF,TGTGCCAGCAGTGCCACGGGACAGGATGGCTACACCTTC
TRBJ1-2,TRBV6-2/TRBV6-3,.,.,CASSYSGEPGYTF,TGTGCCAGCAGTTACTCTGGGGAGCCCGGCTACACCTTC
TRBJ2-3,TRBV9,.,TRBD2,CASSVEVGGISTDTQYF,TGTGCCAGCAGCGTAGAGGTCGGGGGGATCTCCACAGATACGCAGTATTTT